A single sample gave rise to the 14 T cell receptor beta chains below, sequenced in a study of blood T cell repertoires in COVID-19. Sequencing was performed with immunoSEQ multiplex PCR; in TCRdb, only in-frame clones are kept and a portion is missing. The data show over 100,000 clones, roughly 91% seen once. Sequences were obtained from peripheral blood. The receptors come from a human donor in a cohort sampled during active COVID-19.

V gene TRBV7-6 combines with J gene TRBJ2-3; tentative D call: TRBD2 (6 bases). The CDR3 contains 14 residues. V lost 5 bases to trimming and J lost 4 bases, with 13 bases between them. Germline V gene data show CDR1 as SGHVS and CDR2 as FNYEAQ. This CDR3 is CASSPGVAADTQYF. The CDR3 nucleotides are TGTGCCAGCAGCCCCGGGGTAGCGGCAGATACGCAGTATTTT.

The rearrangement joins TRBV15 to TRBJ2-6; possible D gene TRBD2, 6 bases. The CDR3 length is 16 residues. Trimming shortened V by 0 bases and J by 0 bases, and 6 bases separated the two germline ends. Germline CDR1 is LNHNV and CDR2 is YYDKDF (reference sequence). CDR3 amino acids: CATSREEGSGANVLTF. CDR3 in DNA: TGTGCCACCAGCAGAGAGGAGGGCTCTGGGGCCAACGTCCTGACTTTC.

The chain couples TRBV2 to TRBJ2-1, with D tentatively TRBD1 (5 bases). This CDR3 has 14 amino acids. Between the trimmed V and J ends, which lost 4 bases and 9 bases, there was a span of 16 bases. Looked up from germline, CDR1 is SNHLY and CDR2 is FYNNEI. CDR3 amino acids: CASSADRFPREQFF. Here the CDR3 DNA reads TGTGCCAGCAGTGCCGACAGATTTCCCCGTGAGCAGTTCTTC.

CDR3 in DNA: TGTGCCAGCAGTTTTCGGGGGAGAGAGACCCAGTACTTC. Its translation is CASSFRGRETQYF. The chain uses TRBV28 and TRBJ2-5; D is possibly TRBD2 (6 bases). The germline gives CDR1 MDHEN, CDR2 SYDVKM. V lost 3 bases and J lost 4, with 9 bases in between. The CDR3 runs to 13 residues. The full variable domain, its missing parts supplied by reference TRBV28 and TRBJ2-5, is DVKVTQSSRYLVKRTGEKVFLECVQDMDHENMFWYRQDPGLGLRLIYFSYDVKMKEKGDIPEGYSVSREKKERFSLILESASTNQTSMYLCASSFRGRETQYFGPGTRLLVL.

The chain is built from TRBV4-3 and TRBJ2-3; a weak D match, TRBD2 (6 bases). Germline-derived CDR1 and CDR2 are LGHNA and YSLEER. This CDR3 has 14 amino acids. V dropped 1 base and J dropped 5 bases, with 10 bases sitting between them. This CDR3 reads CASSQGERVDTQYF. The CDR3, as DNA: TGCGCCAGCAGCCAAGGAGAGCGGGTAGATACGCAGTATTTT.

The chain couples TRBV7-8 to TRBJ1-5; unclear D gene. V was pared by 5 bases and J by 4 bases, with 15 bases between. This CDR3 spans 15 amino acids. The germline V gene encodes CDR1 SGHVS and CDR2 FQNEAQ. In nucleotides, the CDR3 is TGTGCCAGCAGCGGGCGCGGGTCAGGTAATCAGCCCCAGCATTTT. Amino acid sequence: CASSGRGSGNQPQHF.

J is TRBJ2-7 and V is TRBV7-9, with 11 bases aligning to TRBD1. The CDR3 has 15 residues. The junction had 5 bases not matched to a gene; V was cut back by 4 bases and J by 3 bases. Germline V gene sequence: CDR1 SEHNR, CDR2 FQNEAQ (reference sequence). CDR3 sequence (DNA): TGTGCCAGCAGCTCCGCCGGGACAGGGGGCTACGAGCAGTACTTC. This translates into CASSSAGTGGYEQYF.

CDR3 sequence: CASSDETGGGELFF. The CDR3 DNA sequence: TGTGCCAGCAGCGACGAGACAGGGGGCGGGGAGCTGTTTTTT. The J gene is TRBJ2-2, the V gene TRBV11-3; 9 positions agree with TRBD1. Trimming at V came to 5 bases and at J to 7 bases, leaving 5 bases not matched to a gene. The CDR3 length is 14 residues. Germline V gives CDR1 SGHNT, CDR2 YENEEA.

The chain is built from TRBV12-3 or TRBV12-4 and TRBJ2-7; D uncertain. V was clipped by 2 bases and J by 2 bases, with 7 bases between them. CDR3 size: 13 residues. CDR3 bases: TGTGCCAGCAGTTTATATGTTCCCTACGAGCAGTACTTC. This sequence encodes CASSLYVPYEQYF.

Only one count was recorded for this clone. The chain combines TRBV5-1 with TRBJ2-7; D is unclear. This CDR3 is built from 11 residues. V lost 0 bases to trimming and J lost 7 bases, with 5 bases between them. Germline values: CDR1 SGHRS, CDR2 YFSETQ. The CDR3 sequence is CASSLDGEQYF. The CDR3 DNA is TGCGCCAGCAGCTTGGACGGGGAGCAGTACTTC.

The chain combines TRBV9 with TRBJ1-5; no clear D gene. The CDR3 consists of 15 residues. Germline CDR1 is SGDLS and CDR2 is YYNGEE. The V gene lost 0 bases and the J gene lost 0 bases, with 7 bases spanning the gap. CDR3 sequence reads: CASSVGLSSNQPQHF. In DNA, the CDR3 is TGTGCCAGCAGCGTAGGTCTTTCTAGCAATCAGCCCCAGCATTTT. The full variable domain, rest sourced from reference TRBV9 and TRBJ1-5, is DSGVTQTPKHLITATGQRVTLRCSPRSGDLSVYWYQQSLDQGLQFLIQYYNGEERAKGNILERFSAQQFPDLHSELNLSSLELGDSALYFCASSVGLSSNQPQHFGDGTRLSIL.

This clone was picked up one time. The V gene is TRBV27, the J gene TRBJ1-1; 7 bases line up with TRBD1. The CDR3 totals 13 residues. Germline V lookup: CDR1 MNHEY, CDR2 SMNVEV (reference sequence). Trimming took 2 bases from V and 4 from J; bases not matched to a gene: 1. CDR3 sequence: CASSLRQGTEAFF. The CDR3 coding sequence is TGTGCCAGCAGTTTACGACAGGGCACTGAAGCTTTCTTT.

V usage is TRBV4-1 and J usage is TRBJ1-1, with D uncertain. This CDR3 comprises 15 residues. Germline CDR1 reads MGHRA; CDR2 reads YSYEKL. V lost 0 bases and J 3 bases, leaving 11 bases between the germline ends. The CDR3 nucleotides read TGCGCCAGCAGCCAAGAGGGCAGTGGGTACACTGAAGCTTTCTTT. Translation: CASSQEGSGYTEAFF.

The V gene is TRBV6-4, the J gene TRBJ2-3; 11 nucleotides align to TRBD2. This CDR3 region has 15 residues. Trimming at V came to 3 bases and at J to 2 bases, leaving 1 base not matched to a gene. Looked up from germline, CDR1 is MRHNA and CDR2 is SNTAGT. CDR3: CASSETSGITDTQYF. The CDR3 DNA is TGTGCCAGCAGTGAGACTAGCGGGATCACAGATACGCAGTATTTT.